These T cell receptor beta chains were read from a single sample in a study of long-term antiretroviral therapy in people with HIV. Assay: immunoSEQ multiplex PCR; the TCRdb copy retains only in-frame clones and omits some. The sample consists of 20,000 to 25,000 clones, roughly three quarters of them appearing once. Sequences were derived from unsorted PBMCs, sampled 1.1 years before starting antiretroviral therapy. Receptors were obtained from a woman aged 40-49 years with HIV. The CDR3 runs from the conserved cysteine through the conserved F or W. The D gene is left open where the match is weak. Size is omitted from some rows. Given values are once, few, many or a class for expanded clones.

v_gene: TRBV11-3
j_gene: TRBJ1-6
d_gene: TRBD1
abundance: -
CDR3aa: CASSSGQSNSPLHF
CDR3nt: TGTGCCAGCAGCTCGGGACAGAGTAATTCACCCCTCCACTTT

v_gene: TRBV30
j_gene: TRBJ1-1
d_gene: -
abundance: -
CDR3aa: CAWSREGGNTEAFF
CDR3nt: TGTGCCTGGAGTAGGGAAGGTGGGAACACTGAAGCTTTCTTT

v_gene: TRBV4-1
j_gene: TRBJ1-2
d_gene: TRBD1
abundance: -
CDR3aa: CASSQEWDRAPRSGYTF
CDR3nt: TGCGCCAGCAGCCAAGAGTGGGACAGGGCACCCCGGAGTGGCTACACCTTC

v_gene: TRBV6-6
j_gene: TRBJ1-1
d_gene: -
abundance: few
CDR3aa: CASSPQLDTEAFF
CDR3nt: TGTGCCAGCAGCCCCCAACTCGACACTGAAGCTTTCTTT

v_gene: TRBV7-9
j_gene: TRBJ2-3
d_gene: -
abundance: -
CDR3aa: CASSLDRPTTDTQYF
CDR3nt: TGTGCCAGCAGCTTAGATAGACCGACCACAGATACGCAGTATTTT

v_gene: TRBV2
j_gene: TRBJ1-6
d_gene: -
abundance: -
CDR3aa: CASSELGGLGSPLHF
CDR3nt: TGTGCCAGCAGTGAATTGGGGGGGCTGGGTTCACCCCTCCACTTT

v_gene: TRBV28
j_gene: TRBJ2-5
d_gene: -
abundance: -
CDR3aa: CASSSRRETQYF
CDR3nt: TGTGCCAGCAGTTCCCGCCGGGAGACCCAGTACTTC

v_gene: TRBV7-9
j_gene: TRBJ1-4
d_gene: -
abundance: -
CDR3aa: CASSLGHPNEKLFF
CDR3nt: TGTGCCAGCAGCCTCGGACATCCTAATGAAAAACTGTTTTTT

v_gene: TRBV7-9
j_gene: TRBJ2-1
d_gene: -
abundance: -
CDR3aa: CASSLAGTISGQFF
CDR3nt: TGTGCCAGCAGCTTAGCGGGTACCATAAGCGGGCAGTTCTTC

v_gene: TRBV9
j_gene: TRBJ2-5
d_gene: -
abundance: -
CDR3aa: CASSVAVLGAPETQYF
CDR3nt: TGTGCCAGCAGCGTAGCCGTTCTGGGGGCCCCAGAGACCCAGTACTTC

v_gene: TRBV19
j_gene: TRBJ1-2
d_gene: -
abundance: -
CDR3aa: CASSMVQGNTRYGYTF
CDR3nt: TGTGCCAGTAGTATGGTACAGGGTAATACGCGCTATGGCTACACCTTC

v_gene: TRBV4-1
j_gene: TRBJ2-2
d_gene: -
abundance: -
CDR3aa: CASSQDLLARSGELFF
CDR3nt: TGCGCCAGCAGCCAAGATCTGCTAGCCCGAAGCGGGGAGCTGTTTTTT

v_gene: TRBV18
j_gene: TRBJ2-7
d_gene: -
abundance: few
CDR3aa: CASSPETGNSYEQYF
CDR3nt: TGTGCCAGCTCACCAGAGACAGGAAACTCCTACGAGCAGTACTTC

v_gene: TRBV19
j_gene: TRBJ1-5
d_gene: -
abundance: -
CDR3aa: CASSIRYSNQPQHF
CDR3nt: TGTGCCAGTAGTATAAGGTATAGCAATCAGCCCCAGCATTTT

v_gene: TRBV29-1
j_gene: TRBJ1-2
d_gene: -
abundance: -
CDR3aa: CSVGQDDYGYTF
CDR3nt: TGCAGCGTTGGCCAGGATGACTATGGCTACACCTTC

v_gene: TRBV11-1
j_gene: TRBJ2-2
d_gene: -
abundance: -
CDR3aa: CASEFGGIGELFF
CDR3nt: TGTGCCAGCGAGTTCGGGGGAATCGGGGAGCTGTTTTTT

v_gene: TRBV4-2
j_gene: TRBJ2-1
d_gene: TRBD2
abundance: -
CDR3aa: CASSQVLAGYNEQFF
CDR3nt: TGTGCCAGCAGCCAAGTGTTAGCGGGGTACAATGAGCAGTTCTTC

v_gene: TRBV6-5
j_gene: TRBJ2-7
d_gene: -
abundance: -
CDR3aa: CASSYADGTYEQYF
CDR3nt: TGTGCCAGCAGTTACGCGGACGGAACCTACGAGCAGTACTTC

v_gene: TRBV5-1
j_gene: TRBJ2-5
d_gene: -
abundance: once
CDR3aa: CASSLILRETQYF
CDR3nt: TGCGCCAGCAGCTTGATTTTGCGGGAGACCCAGTACTTC

v_gene: TRBV13
j_gene: TRBJ2-7
d_gene: -
abundance: -
CDR3aa: CASSLGPGSYEQYF
CDR3nt: TGTGCCAGCAGCTTAGGCCCAGGGTCCTACGAGCAGTACTTC

v_gene: TRBV10-3
j_gene: TRBJ2-1
d_gene: TRBD1
abundance: -
CDR3aa: CAISPGQGKGNEQFF
CDR3nt: TGTGCCATCAGTCCGGGACAGGGGAAGGGCAATGAGCAGTTCTTC

v_gene: TRBV7-8
j_gene: TRBJ1-4
d_gene: -
abundance: -
CDR3aa: CASSIRTPRREKLFF
CDR3nt: TGTGCCAGCAGCATCAGGACACCTCGGAGGGAAAAACTGTTTTTT

v_gene: TRBV4-3
j_gene: TRBJ2-1
d_gene: -
abundance: -
CDR3aa: CASSQVHLDPQFF
CDR3nt: TGCGCCAGCAGCCAAGTACATCTCGATCCCCAGTTCTTC

v_gene: TRBV6-5
j_gene: TRBJ2-7
d_gene: -
abundance: -
CDR3aa: CASSYSQGVLYEQYF
CDR3nt: TGTGCCAGCAGTTACTCACAGGGTGTTCTCTACGAGCAGTACTTC

v_gene: TRBV6-1
j_gene: TRBJ2-7
d_gene: TRBD1
abundance: -
CDR3aa: CASEGRDSGSEQYF
CDR3nt: TGTGCCAGCGAAGGCCGGGACAGCGGCTCCGAGCAGTACTTC

v_gene: TRBV9
j_gene: TRBJ2-3
d_gene: -
abundance: -
CDR3aa: CASSRGRDTQYF
CDR3nt: TGTGCCAGCAGCAGAGGGCGAGATACGCAGTATTTT

v_gene: TRBV27
j_gene: TRBJ2-1
d_gene: TRBD2
abundance: -
CDR3aa: CASTKGWGTSSYNEQFF
CDR3nt: TGTGCCAGCACCAAGGGTTGGGGGACTAGCTCCTACAATGAGCAGTTCTTC

v_gene: TRBV6-6
j_gene: TRBJ2-7
d_gene: -
abundance: -
CDR3aa: CASSYSGPPYEQYF
CDR3nt: TGTGCCAGCAGTTACTCGGGCCCTCCCTACGAGCAGTACTTC

v_gene: TRBV7-2
j_gene: TRBJ2-7
d_gene: -
abundance: few
CDR3aa: CASSLAPTAYEQYF
CDR3nt: TGTGCCAGCAGCTTAGCTCCGACAGCCTACGAGCAGTACTTC

v_gene: TRBV7-9
j_gene: TRBJ2-7
d_gene: -
abundance: once
CDR3aa: CASSLTLDYSYEQYF
CDR3nt: TGTGCCAGCAGCCTGACATTAGATTACTCCTACGAGCAGTACTTC

v_gene: TRBV9
j_gene: TRBJ1-2
d_gene: -
abundance: few
CDR3aa: CASSEGPGYYGYTF
CDR3nt: TGTGCCAGCAGCGAGGGGCCGGGGTACTATGGCTACACCTTC

v_gene: TRBV9
j_gene: TRBJ1-1
d_gene: -
abundance: once
CDR3aa: CASSGPRDGNTEAFF
CDR3nt: TGTGCCAGCAGCGGGCCCAGGGACGGGAACACTGAAGCTTTCTTT

v_gene: TRBV7-6
j_gene: TRBJ2-3
d_gene: TRBD2
abundance: -
CDR3aa: CASSLNGAGNPTDTQYF
CDR3nt: TGTGCCAGCAGCTTAAACGGAGCGGGGAACCCCACAGATACGCAGTATTTT

v_gene: TRBV29-1
j_gene: TRBJ2-1
d_gene: -
abundance: once
CDR3aa: CSVATAYNEQFF
CDR3nt: TGCAGCGTTGCTACAGCCTACAATGAGCAGTTCTTC

v_gene: TRBV11-2
j_gene: TRBJ2-5
d_gene: TRBD2
abundance: -
CDR3aa: CASSSGAGAYGETQYF
CDR3nt: TGTGCCAGCAGTAGTGGAGCGGGAGCGTATGGGGAGACCCAGTACTTC

v_gene: TRBV4-2
j_gene: TRBJ2-1
d_gene: -
abundance: -
CDR3aa: CASSQAHSSPYNEQFF
CDR3nt: TGTGCCAGCAGCCAAGCCCACAGCAGCCCGTACAATGAGCAGTTCTTC

v_gene: TRBV27
j_gene: TRBJ1-1
d_gene: -
abundance: -
CDR3aa: CASKLLSFTEAFF
CDR3nt: TGTGCCAGTAAACTTCTTAGTTTCACTGAAGCTTTCTTT

v_gene: TRBV5-8
j_gene: TRBJ1-1
d_gene: -
abundance: few
CDR3aa: CASSLLMGNTEAFF
CDR3nt: TGTGCCAGCAGCTTGCTTATGGGGAACACTGAAGCTTTCTTT

v_gene: TRBV19
j_gene: TRBJ1-1
d_gene: -
abundance: -
CDR3aa: CASSIGGDTEAFF
CDR3nt: TGTGCCAGTAGTATAGGGGGGGACACTGAAGCTTTCTTT

v_gene: TRBV9
j_gene: TRBJ2-7
d_gene: TRBD1
abundance: few
CDR3aa: CASSVEGQSYEQYF
CDR3nt: TGTGCCAGCAGCGTAGAGGGACAGTCCTACGAGCAGTACTTC

v_gene: TRBV7-6
j_gene: TRBJ1-2
d_gene: -
abundance: once
CDR3aa: CASSYNSASYGYTF
CDR3nt: TGTGCCAGCAGTTACAATAGCGCGTCCTATGGCTACACCTTC

v_gene: TRBV2
j_gene: TRBJ1-1
d_gene: -
abundance: once
CDR3aa: CASSVARDAEAFF
CDR3nt: TGTGCCAGCAGTGTCGCGCGGGACGCTGAAGCTTTCTTT

v_gene: TRBV5-1
j_gene: TRBJ2-7
d_gene: -
abundance: -
CDR3aa: CASSSSFYEQYF
CDR3nt: TGCGCCAGCAGCTCCTCGTTCTACGAGCAGTACTTC

v_gene: TRBV4-3
j_gene: TRBJ1-5
d_gene: -
abundance: -
CDR3aa: CASSQDSAANQPQHF
CDR3nt: TGCGCCAGCAGCCAAGATTCGGCAGCCAATCAGCCCCAGCATTTT

v_gene: TRBV14
j_gene: TRBJ1-4
d_gene: -
abundance: -
CDR3aa: CASSQGQEYSREKLFF
CDR3nt: TGTGCCAGCAGCCAAGGCCAGGAATATTCGAGGGAAAAACTGTTTTTT

v_gene: TRBV7-6
j_gene: TRBJ2-3
d_gene: -
abundance: -
CDR3aa: CASSLGSTDTQYF
CDR3nt: TGTGCCAGCAGCCTCGGGAGCACAGATACGCAGTATTTT

v_gene: TRBV2
j_gene: TRBJ2-1
d_gene: -
abundance: -
CDR3aa: CASSEVVSYNEQFF
CDR3nt: TGTGCCAGCAGTGAAGTCGTGAGCTACAATGAGCAGTTCTTC

v_gene: TRBV7-2
j_gene: TRBJ1-1
d_gene: -
abundance: -
CDR3aa: CASSSQGYTEAFF
CDR3nt: TGTGCCAGCAGCTCACAGGGATACACTGAAGCTTTCTTT

v_gene: TRBV10-3
j_gene: TRBJ2-7
d_gene: -
abundance: -
CDR3aa: CAISEAGLEQYF
CDR3nt: TGTGCCATCAGTGAGGCGGGACTCGAGCAGTACTTC

v_gene: TRBV5-1
j_gene: TRBJ1-2
d_gene: -
abundance: -
CDR3aa: CASSPGHYGYTF
CDR3nt: TGCGCCAGCAGCCCCGGACACTATGGCTACACCTTC

v_gene: TRBV4-2
j_gene: TRBJ1-4
d_gene: TRBD1
abundance: few
CDR3aa: CASSQDPRQGKSDQFF
CDR3nt: TGTGCCAGCAGCCAAGATCCTAGACAGGGGAAAAGCGATCAGTTTTTT

v_gene: TRBV19
j_gene: TRBJ2-1
d_gene: -
abundance: -
CDR3aa: CASSMDTRVLYNEQFF
CDR3nt: TGTGCCAGTAGTATGGATACTCGCGTCCTCTACAATGAGCAGTTCTTC

v_gene: TRBV10-3
j_gene: TRBJ1-3
d_gene: -
abundance: -
CDR3aa: CAISDFTSISGNTIYF
CDR3nt: TGTGCCATCAGTGATTTCACTTCCATCTCTGGAAACACCATATATTTT